This T cell receptor beta chain came from a study of shared clonotypes between healthy human individuals. Study-level results: Naive subsets usually exceeded memory subsets in estimated richness.

Repertoires were generated with immunoSEQ multiplex PCR, while TCRdb's copy carries only in-frame clones and drops some. This table has around 1 million clones, approximately 76% appearing once. The V gene lost 6 bases and the J gene lost 4 bases, with 16 bases spanning the gap. The CDR3 consists of 14 residues. Germline V gene sequence: CDR1 MNHEY, CDR2 SVGAGI. Remarks on this clone: The antigen is undetermined.

The sequence came from a man younger than 35 in good health. V gene TRBV6-5 combines with J gene TRBJ2-7, with D possibly being TRBD2 (6 bases). The sequenced sample was memory CD4+ T cells sorted from blood. Subset reported: CD45RA-negative fraction. DNA for the CDR3: TGTGCCAGCAGGGTTAGCCTAGCGTCTTACGAGCAGTACTTC. Its translation is CASRVSLASYEQYF.